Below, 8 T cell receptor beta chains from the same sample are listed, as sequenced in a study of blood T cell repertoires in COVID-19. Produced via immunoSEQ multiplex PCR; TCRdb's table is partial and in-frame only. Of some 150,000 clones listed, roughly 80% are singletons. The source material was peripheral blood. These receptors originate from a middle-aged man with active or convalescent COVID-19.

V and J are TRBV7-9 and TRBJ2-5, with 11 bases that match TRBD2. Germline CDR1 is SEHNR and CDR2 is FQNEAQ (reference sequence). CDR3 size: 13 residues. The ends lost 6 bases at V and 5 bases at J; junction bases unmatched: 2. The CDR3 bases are TGTGCCAGCAGGAGGACTAGCGGGGAGACCCAGTACTTC. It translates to CASRRTSGETQYF. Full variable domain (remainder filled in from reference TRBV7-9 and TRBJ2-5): DTGVSQNPRHKITKRGQNVTFRCDPISEHNRLYWYRQTLGQGPEFLTYFQNEAQLEKSRLLSDRFSAERPKGSFSTLEIQRTEQGDSAMYLCASRRTSGETQYFGPGTRLLVL.

In nucleotides, the CDR3 is TGCGCCAGCAGCTTGTCGAGACTAGCGGGAGGAGAGCAGTACTTC. It translates to CASSLSRLAGGEQYF. The chain carries TRBV5-1 and TRBJ2-7, with 13 bases fitting TRBD2. CDR1 and CDR2 from the germline V gene are SGHRS and YFSETQ. The CDR3 spans 15 residues. J was trimmed by 7 bases and V by 1 base; bases with no gene match: 5. Supplemented by reference TRBV5-1 and TRBJ2-7, the full variable domain reads KAGVTQTPRYLIKTRGQQVTLSCSPISGHRSVSWYQQTPGQGLQFLFEYFSETQRNKGNFPGRFSGRQFSNSRSEMNVSTLELGDSALYLCASSLSRLAGGEQYFGPGTRLTVT.

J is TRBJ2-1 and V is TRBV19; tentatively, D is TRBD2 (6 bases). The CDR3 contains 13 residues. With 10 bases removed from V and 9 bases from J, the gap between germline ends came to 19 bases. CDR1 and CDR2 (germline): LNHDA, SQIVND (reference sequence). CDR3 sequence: CATRSRGGSEQFF. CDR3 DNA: TGTGCCACCCGATCGCGGGGAGGATCTGAGCAGTTCTTC.

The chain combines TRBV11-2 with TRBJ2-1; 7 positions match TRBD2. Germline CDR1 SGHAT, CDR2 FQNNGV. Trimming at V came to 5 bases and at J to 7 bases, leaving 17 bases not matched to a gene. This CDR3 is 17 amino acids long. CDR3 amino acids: CASSLKRLAEKGNEQFF. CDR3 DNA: TGTGCCAGCAGCCTAAAGCGCCTAGCGGAGAAAGGGAATGAGCAGTTCTTC.

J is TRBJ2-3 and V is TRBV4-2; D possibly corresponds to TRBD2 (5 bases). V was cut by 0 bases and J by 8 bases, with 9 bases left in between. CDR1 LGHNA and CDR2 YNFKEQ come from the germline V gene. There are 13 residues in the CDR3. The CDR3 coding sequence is TGTGCCAGCAGCCAAGACGGAGGCCTTACGCAGTATTTT. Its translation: CASSQDGGLTQYF.

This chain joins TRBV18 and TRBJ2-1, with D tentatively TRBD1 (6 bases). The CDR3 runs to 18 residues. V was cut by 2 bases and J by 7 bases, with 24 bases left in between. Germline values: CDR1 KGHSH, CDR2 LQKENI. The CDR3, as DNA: TGTGCCAGCTCACCAGAGAGTCCCGGGACAAACAGCAGGAATGAGCAGTTCTTC. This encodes CASSPESPGTNSRNEQFF.

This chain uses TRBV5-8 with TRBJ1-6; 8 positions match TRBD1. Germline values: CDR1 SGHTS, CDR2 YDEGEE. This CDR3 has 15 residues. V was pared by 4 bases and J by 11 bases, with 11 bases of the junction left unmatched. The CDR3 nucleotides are TGTGCCAGCAGCGACCGGGACAGGCCACGGCCACCCCTCCACTTT. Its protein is CASSDRDRPRPPLHF.

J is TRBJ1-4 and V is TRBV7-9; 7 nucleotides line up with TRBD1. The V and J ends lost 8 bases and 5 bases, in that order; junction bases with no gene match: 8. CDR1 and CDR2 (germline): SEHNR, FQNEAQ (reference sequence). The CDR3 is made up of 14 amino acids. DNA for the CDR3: TGTGCCAGCGCGAGGGGGCGCAGGAATGAAAAACTGTTTTTT. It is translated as CASARGRRNEKLFF.